The present entry profiles one T cell receptor (beta chain) with its context. Its antigen is undetermined. Using immunoSEQ multiplex PCR, the repertoire was profiled, and TCRdb retains in-frame clones only, with some absent. The sample consists of around 2.5 million clones, 90% to 95% of them appearing once. These data belong to a study of shared clonotypes between healthy human individuals. The study, taken as a whole, reports: Non-shared clonotypes had lower generation probabilities than those shared by all four donors.

Negatively enriched CD4+ T cells were divided by CD45RA into naive and memory. Germline V gene data show CDR1 as LGHNA and CDR2 as YNFKEQ. The CDR3 is made up of 16 amino acids. V shed 0 bases and J 2 bases; nucleotides not matched to a gene: 7. This receptor was identified in a man aged 18 to 30 in good health. Some clones in this sample may be carry-over from other donors' samples. The chain has TRBV4-2 and TRBJ2-7, with 7 positions matching TRBD1. The sequenced material came from naive CD4+ T cells from PBMCs. Subset of the sample: CD45RA+ positively selected. Here the CDR3 DNA reads TGTGCCAGCAGCCAAGATAGAACAGGGGCTGCCTACGAGCAGTACTTC. This translates into CASSQDRTGAAYEQYF.